The rows below give T cell receptor beta chains drawn from one sample of a study of CD8+ T cells in alopecia areata. Here immunoSEQ multiplex PCR was the method, and the copy in TCRdb shows in-frame clones only, minus some. The sample contains over 150,000 clones, about 60% of which appear only once. Here the sequenced sample was CD8+ T cells sorted from blood, taken at week 24, from a patient treated with tofacitinib. These receptors were taken from a human donor with alopecia areata. Each CDR3 is given with its conserved first and last residue. The order of the fields is clone size, J gene, D gene, V gene, CDR3 protein, CDR3 DNA. The D gene is left open where the match is weak. The size field is filled for only some rows; it gives once, few, many or a size class.

.	TRBJ2-5	.	TRBV30	CASVEGPGETQYF	TGTGCCTCCGTTGAGGGTCCGGGGGAGACCCAGTACTTC
.	TRBJ1-4	.	TRBV27	CASSLGWADEKLFF	TGTGCCAGCAGTTTAGGTTGGGCGGATGAAAAACTGTTTTTT
.	TRBJ1-1	.	TRBV7-9	CASSLDRRPYEAFF	TGTGCCAGCAGCTTAGATCGCAGACCCTATGAAGCTTTCTTT
.	TRBJ2-5	.	TRBV30	CAWTWKSETQYF	TGTGCCTGGACGTGGAAGTCCGAGACCCAGTACTTC
.	TRBJ1-1	.	TRBV11-2	CASSPKGVDTEAFF	TGTGCCAGCAGCCCGAAAGGGGTCGACACTGAAGCTTTCTTT
.	TRBJ2-7	TRBD2	TRBV2	CASNQLGLASTYEQYF	TGTGCCAGCAACCAATTGGGACTAGCGTCTACCTACGAGCAGTACTTC
.	TRBJ2-1	TRBD2	TRBV7-9	CASTQAGGPYNEQFF	TGTGCCAGCACTCAAGCGGGGGGCCCCTACAATGAGCAGTTCTTC
.	TRBJ2-3	TRBD1	TRBV25-1	CASSDTGGNTQYF	TGTGCCAGCAGCGATACAGGGGGGAATACGCAGTATTTT
.	TRBJ2-1	.	TRBV5-1	CASSLETGDNEQFF	TGCGCCAGCAGCTTGGAAACCGGGGACAATGAGCAGTTCTTC
few	TRBJ2-7	.	TRBV7-9	CASSLEVRDQYF	TGTGCCAGCAGCTTAGAAGTTCGAGATCAGTACTTC
.	TRBJ2-2	.	TRBV4-2	CASSQVTGAAGELFF	TGTGCCAGCAGCCAAGTTACTGGGGCGGCCGGGGAGCTGTTTTTT
few	TRBJ2-1	.	TRBV5-1	CASSNRDSGAAYYNEQFF	TGCGCCAGCAGCAACCGGGACTCCGGCGCGGCCTACTACAATGAGCAGTTCTTC
.	TRBJ1-2	.	TRBV7-9	CASSGDIGRPGYTF	TGTGCCAGCAGCGGTGACATAGGGCGCCCTGGCTACACCTTC
.	TRBJ2-3	.	TRBV5-6	CASSLGTHPDTQYF	TGTGCCAGCAGCCTGGGGACCCATCCAGATACGCAGTATTTT
.	TRBJ2-2	TRBD2	TRBV4-2	CASSPTRLAGGRNTGELFF	TGTGCCAGCAGCCCGACCCGACTAGCGGGGGGACGGAACACCGGGGAGCTGTTTTTT
few	TRBJ2-2	.	TRBV6-5	CASSYSGGAGGELFF	TGTGCCAGCAGTTACTCGGGGGGTGCCGGCGGGGAGCTGTTTTTT
.	TRBJ2-7	TRBD2	TRBV9	CASSVGWGGSYEQYF	TGTGCCAGCAGCGTAGGTTGGGGAGGGAGCTACGAGCAGTACTTC
.	TRBJ2-2	.	TRBV6-5	CASSAPLTGELFF	TGTGCCAGCAGCGCTCCTCTTACCGGGGAGCTGTTTTTT
.	TRBJ1-1	.	TRBV6-5	CASSLAGHTEAFF	TGTGCCAGCAGCCTGGCAGGGCACACTGAAGCTTTCTTT
.	TRBJ1-5	TRBD1	TRBV9	CASSSTGGRQPQHF	TGTGCCAGCAGCTCCACAGGGGGCAGACAGCCCCAGCATTTT
.	TRBJ2-1	.	TRBV12-5	CASGLDSLPYNEQFF	TGTGCTAGTGGTTTGGACTCCTTACCCTACAATGAGCAGTTCTTC
few	TRBJ1-2	.	TRBV29-1	CSVDEDLGEGYTF	TGCAGCGTAGACGAAGACTTGGGGGAAGGCTACACCTTC
.	TRBJ2-7	TRBD1	TRBV4-1	CASSQVGLVQGAFYEQYF	TGCGCCAGCAGCCAAGTCGGACTGGTACAGGGGGCATTCTACGAGCAGTACTTC
few	TRBJ2-3	.	TRBV5-6	CASSLGSTDTQYF	TGTGCCAGCAGCTTGGGAAGCACAGATACGCAGTATTTT
once	TRBJ1-2	.	TRBV7-9	CASSLVARPAGYTF	TGTGCCAGCAGCTTAGTGGCCAGGCCTGCGGGCTACACCTTC
few	TRBJ2-5	TRBD1	TRBV4-1	CASSQDGGQNPQETQYF	TGCGCCAGCAGCCAAGATGGGGGACAGAACCCCCAAGAGACCCAGTACTTC
.	TRBJ1-2	.	TRBV6-5	CASSSIAVYGYTF	TGTGCCAGCAGTTCGATAGCAGTCTATGGCTACACCTTC
few	TRBJ2-7	.	TRBV30	CAWIMGGGYEQYF	TGTGCCTGGATTATGGGAGGTGGTTACGAGCAGTACTTC
few	TRBJ2-7	TRBD1	TRBV29-1	CSVRDRAYEQYF	TGCAGCGTCCGGGACAGGGCCTACGAGCAGTACTTC
once	TRBJ1-1	.	TRBV10-3	CAILRDTLNTEAFF	TGTGCCATCTTGAGGGACACCCTGAACACTGAAGCTTTCTTT
few	TRBJ2-7	TRBD1	TRBV7-9	CASSLGDSASYEQYF	TGTGCCAGCAGCTTGGGGGACAGTGCCTCCTACGAGCAGTACTTC
.	TRBJ2-1	TRBD1	TRBV2	CATRQGAGEQFF	TGTGCCACCCGACAGGGGGCAGGGGAGCAGTTCTTC
.	TRBJ2-3	.	TRBV4-1	CASSQEATRGTDTQYF	TGCGCCAGCAGCCAAGAAGCCACGCGGGGCACAGATACGCAGTATTTT
.	TRBJ2-7	.	TRBV11-3	CASSFLYRRYEQYF	TGTGCCAGCAGCTTCCTCTACAGACGCTACGAGCAGTACTTC
.	TRBJ2-5	.	TRBV30	CAWSGGDIRETQYF	TGTGCCTGGAGTGGAGGGGACATAAGGGAGACCCAGTACTTC
.	TRBJ2-2	.	TRBV27	CASSFTNTGELFF	TGTGCCAGCAGTTTCACGAACACCGGGGAGCTGTTTTTT
.	TRBJ1-5	.	TRBV7-6	CASSPTGGNQPQHF	TGTGCCAGCAGCCCGACTGGGGGCAATCAGCCCCAGCATTTT
few	TRBJ2-7	.	TRBV29-1	CSVIRGGNEQYF	TGCAGCGTTATTAGGGGCGGCAACGAGCAGTACTTC
once	TRBJ2-1	TRBD2	TRBV2	CASSEVPGGLGNEQFF	TGTGCCAGCAGTGAGGTCCCGGGGGGTCTGGGCAATGAGCAGTTCTTC
.	TRBJ2-1	.	TRBV19	CASSTTRGTNEQFF	TGTGCCAGTAGTACCACTCGGGGTACGAATGAGCAGTTCTTC
.	TRBJ1-6	.	TRBV14	CASSPRSYNSPLHF	TGTGCCAGCAGCCCCCGGTCCTATAATTCACCCCTCCACTTT
.	TRBJ1-5	.	TRBV15	CATSRDRVGNQPQHF	TGTGCCACCAGCAGAGACAGGGTCGGCAATCAGCCCCAGCATTTT
.	TRBJ2-1	TRBD1	TRBV5-6	CASSPPGQVNNEQFF	TGTGCCAGCAGTCCGCCGGGACAGGTGAACAATGAGCAGTTCTTC
.	TRBJ2-3	.	TRBV29-1	CSVEGATTDTQYF	TGCAGCGTTGAAGGCGCCACCACAGATACGCAGTATTTT
.	TRBJ2-7	.	TRBV29-1	CSVDAGAGSYEQYF	TGCAGCGTTGACGCGGGGGCAGGGTCCTACGAGCAGTACTTC
few	TRBJ2-4	.	TRBV4-1	CASSQVVLAKNIQYF	TGCGCCAGCAGCCAAGTGGTTCTAGCCAAAAACATTCAGTACTTC
.	TRBJ1-2	.	TRBV13	CASSQGGANGYTF	TGTGCCAGCAGTCAAGGGGGGGCGAATGGCTACACCTTC
.	TRBJ2-7	TRBD1	TRBV5-1	CASSPDRGRSEQYF	TGCGCCAGCAGCCCGGACAGGGGGCGCTCCGAGCAGTACTTC
.	TRBJ2-7	.	TRBV20-1	CSASLLFEQYF	TGCAGTGCTAGTCTGCTTTTCGAGCAGTACTTC
.	TRBJ1-2	TRBD1	TRBV7-9	CASSPRDRPLSRPYGYTF	TGTGCCAGCAGTCCCCGGGACAGACCTCTTAGCCGACCCTATGGCTACACCTTC
.	TRBJ2-1	.	TRBV7-9	CASSSPRRSGLADEQFF	TGTGCCAGCAGCTCCCCCCGGAGGTCAGGCCTCGCGGATGAGCAGTTCTTC
.	TRBJ1-1	.	TRBV5-6	CASSLATNTEAFF	TGTGCCAGCAGCTTGGCGACTAACACTGAAGCTTTCTTT
.	TRBJ2-1	.	TRBV2	CASSEPGSYNEQFF	TGTGCCAGCAGTGAACCGGGCAGTTACAATGAGCAGTTCTTC
.	TRBJ1-2	.	TRBV7-9	CASIGGFPPGYTF	TGTGCCAGCATCGGGGGCTTTCCGCCAGGCTACACCTTC
.	TRBJ2-7	.	TRBV27	CASSGGAGVYEQYF	TGTGCCAGCAGTGGGGGTGCAGGGGTCTACGAGCAGTACTTC